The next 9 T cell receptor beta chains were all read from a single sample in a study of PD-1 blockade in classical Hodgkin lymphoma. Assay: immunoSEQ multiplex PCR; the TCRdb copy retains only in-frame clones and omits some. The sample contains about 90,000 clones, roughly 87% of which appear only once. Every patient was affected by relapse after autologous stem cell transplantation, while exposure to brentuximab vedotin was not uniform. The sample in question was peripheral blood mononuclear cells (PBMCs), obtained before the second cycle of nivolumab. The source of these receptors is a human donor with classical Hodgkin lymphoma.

CDR3 sequence reads: CATKTASGNTIYF. The CDR3 nucleotides read TGTGCCACGAAGACCGCCTCTGGAAACACCATATATTTT. This chain links TRBV28 with TRBJ1-3; D gene uncertain. Germline V gene lookup returns CDR1 MDHEN and CDR2 SYDVKM. The CDR3 spans 13 residues. V lost 10 bases, J lost 0 bases, and 10 bases lay in between. The full variable domain, with the rest looked up from reference TRBV28 and TRBJ1-3, is DVKVTQSSRYLVKRTGEKVFLECVQDMDHENMFWYRQDPGLGLRLIYFSYDVKMKEKGDIPEGYSVSREKKERFSLILESASTNQTSMYLCATKTASGNTIYFGEGSWLTVV.

In nucleotides, the CDR3 is TGTGCCAGCTCGCGGACGGACTTCTACGAGCAGTACTTC. This codes for CASSRTDFYEQYF. The J gene is TRBJ2-7, the V gene TRBV28; a possible D gene is TRBD2 (5 bases). The V end lost 8 bases, the J end lost 3 bases, and 14 bases lay between the germline ends. The CDR3 contains 13 residues. Looked up from germline, CDR1 is MDHEN and CDR2 is SYDVKM.

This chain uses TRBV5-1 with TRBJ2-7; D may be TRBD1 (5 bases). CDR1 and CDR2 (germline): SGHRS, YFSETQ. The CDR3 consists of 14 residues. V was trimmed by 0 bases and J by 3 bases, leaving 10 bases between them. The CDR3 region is CASSLGHDSYEQYF. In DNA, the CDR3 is TGCGCCAGCAGCTTGGGGCACGACAGCTACGAGCAGTACTTC.

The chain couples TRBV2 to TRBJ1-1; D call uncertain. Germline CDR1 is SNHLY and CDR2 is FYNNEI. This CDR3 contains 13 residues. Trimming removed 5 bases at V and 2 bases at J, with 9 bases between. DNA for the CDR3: TGTGCCAGCAGTCTCGATCAAAACACTGAAGCTTTCTTT. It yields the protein CASSLDQNTEAFF. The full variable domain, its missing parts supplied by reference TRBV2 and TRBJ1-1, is EPEVTQTPSHQVTQMGQEVILRCVPISNHLYFYWYRQILGQKVEFLVSFYNNEISEKSEIFDDQFSVERPDGSNFTLKIRSTKLEDSAMYFCASSLDQNTEAFFGQGTRLTVV.

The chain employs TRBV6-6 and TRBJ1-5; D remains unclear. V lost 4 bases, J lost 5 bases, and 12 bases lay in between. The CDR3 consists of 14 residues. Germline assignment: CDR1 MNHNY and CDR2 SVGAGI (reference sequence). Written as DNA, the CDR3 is TGTGCCAGCAGTTTCGAACAAGAGTATCAGCCCCAGCATTTT. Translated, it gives CASSFEQEYQPQHF.

CDR3 in amino acids: CASSSLGPGQFF. Written as DNA, the CDR3 is TGTGCCAGCAGCTCCCTGGGGCCCGGGCAGTTCTTC. This chain connects TRBV13 to TRBJ2-1; the D gene is possibly TRBD1 (5 bases). The V end lost 4 bases, the J end lost 12 bases, and 13 bases lay between the germline ends. The CDR3 is 12 amino acids. Germline assignment: CDR1 PRHDT and CDR2 FYEKMQ (reference sequence). Full variable domain (missing parts from reference TRBV13 and TRBJ2-1): AAGVIQSPRHLIKEKRETATLKCYPIPRHDTVYWYQQGPGQDPQFLISFYEKMQSDKGSIPDRFSAQQFSDYHSELNMSSLELGDSALYFCASSSLGPGQFFGPGTRLTVL.

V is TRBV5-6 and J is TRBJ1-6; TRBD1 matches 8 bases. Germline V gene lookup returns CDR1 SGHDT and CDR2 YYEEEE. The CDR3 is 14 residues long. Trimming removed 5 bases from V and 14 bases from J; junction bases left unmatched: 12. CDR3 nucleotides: TGTGCCAGCAGAACCCGGGACAGGCCCCTAGCCCTCCACTTT. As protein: CASRTRDRPLALHF.

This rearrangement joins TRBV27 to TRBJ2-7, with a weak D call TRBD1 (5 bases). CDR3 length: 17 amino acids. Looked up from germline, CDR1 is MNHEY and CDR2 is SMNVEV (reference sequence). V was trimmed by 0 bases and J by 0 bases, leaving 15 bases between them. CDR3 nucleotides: TGTGCCAGCAGTTTATCGATTCCAGGGCCCCCCTCCTACGAGCAGTACTTC. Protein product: CASSLSIPGPPSYEQYF.

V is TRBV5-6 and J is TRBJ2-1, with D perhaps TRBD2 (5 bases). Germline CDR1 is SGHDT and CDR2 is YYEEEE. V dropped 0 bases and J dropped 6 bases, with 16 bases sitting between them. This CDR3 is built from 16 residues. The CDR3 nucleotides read TGTGCCAGCAGCTTGGTTGCGAGCGGCTTATCCAATGAGCAGTTCTTC. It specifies CASSLVASGLSNEQFF.